This T cell receptor beta chain is from a study of blood T cell repertoires in COVID-19. Study in general: The United States, Italy and Spain supplied acute and convalescent COVID-19 samples. T cells, B-cell-depleted T cells, or PBMCs provided the cDNA or gDNA that served as material.

V lost 3 bases to trimming and J lost 0 bases, with 5 bases between them. Germline V lookup: CDR1 MNHNS, CDR2 SASEGT. CDR3 length: 13 residues. Study processing details: Estimates of nucleated cell counts were drawn from the amplification of reference gene primers. The method was immunoSEQ multiplex PCR; TCRdb's version includes in-frame clones alone and lacks a portion of them. D and trimming come from the DNA, and the V and J calls and clone size come from that table. Found here are tens of thousands of clones, approximately 80% of them singletons; the top ten hold 2% to 3%. This TCR was recovered from a man over 45 with acute or convalescent COVID-19. V is TRBV6-1 and J is TRBJ1-1; unclear D gene. The specimen sequenced was peripheral blood. The CDR3 region has the DNA TGTGCCAGCAGTGAGACTATGAACACTGAAGCTTTCTTT. Its protein product is CASSETMNTEAFF.